This T cell receptor (beta chain) was sequenced for a study of identifying expanded T cells in peripheral blood. The CDR3 has 13 residues. Germline V gene lookup returns CDR1 KGHSH and CDR2 LQKENI. The trim removed 4 bases at V and 3 bases at J, leaving 2 bases unmatched. Method: immunoSEQ multiplex PCR; TCRdb's copy keeps in-frame clones and lacks some. The sample consists of approximately 110,000 clones, roughly 90% of them appearing once. What was sequenced was blood. This receptor was identified in a person aged 18 to 70 in good health. The chain carries TRBV18 and TRBJ2-5; 7 bases map to TRBD1. CDR3 nucleotide sequence: TGTGCCAGCTCACAGGGACAGAAAGAGACCCAGTACTTC. It codes for CASSQGQKETQYF. The full variable domain, rest sourced from reference TRBV18 and TRBJ2-5, is NAGVMQNPRHLVRRRGQEARLRCSPMKGHSHVYWYRQLPEEGLKFMVYLQKENIIDESGMPKERFSAEFPKEGPSILRIQQVVRGDSAAYFCASSQGQKETQYFGPGTRLLVL.